This T cell receptor (beta chain) was sequenced in a study of CD8 T cells in Susac syndrome. Study details: More than 5 sequenced Susac syndrome patients had clinically active disease, while eight were in remission. Study results and caveats: When the CD4+ T cell repertoires of patients with Susac syndrome were examined, they did not show any clonal expansion.

Reverse transcription of 0.5 to 1 ug RNA was performed with random hexamers. One entry per CDR3 protein results from TCRdb running MiXCR on the immunoSEQ multiplex PCR reads. The table includes roughly 200,000 distinct CDR3 sequences, 75% to 95% detected once. Germline values: CDR1 LGHDT, CDR2 YNNKEL (reference sequence). CDR3 length: 14 residues. The V end was cut by 1 base, the J end by 8 bases, with 14 bases between. On this clonotype itself: Its target is not known.

The rearrangement links TRBV3-1 to TRBJ1-2, with D tentatively TRBD1 (6 bases). Sample: CD4+ T cells from PBMCs. This clonotype originated in a human donor with Susac syndrome. The CDR3 DNA follows: TGTGCCAGCAGCCAAGTTTCAGGGGTCGACGGCTACACCTTC. It yields the protein CASSQVSGVDGYTF.